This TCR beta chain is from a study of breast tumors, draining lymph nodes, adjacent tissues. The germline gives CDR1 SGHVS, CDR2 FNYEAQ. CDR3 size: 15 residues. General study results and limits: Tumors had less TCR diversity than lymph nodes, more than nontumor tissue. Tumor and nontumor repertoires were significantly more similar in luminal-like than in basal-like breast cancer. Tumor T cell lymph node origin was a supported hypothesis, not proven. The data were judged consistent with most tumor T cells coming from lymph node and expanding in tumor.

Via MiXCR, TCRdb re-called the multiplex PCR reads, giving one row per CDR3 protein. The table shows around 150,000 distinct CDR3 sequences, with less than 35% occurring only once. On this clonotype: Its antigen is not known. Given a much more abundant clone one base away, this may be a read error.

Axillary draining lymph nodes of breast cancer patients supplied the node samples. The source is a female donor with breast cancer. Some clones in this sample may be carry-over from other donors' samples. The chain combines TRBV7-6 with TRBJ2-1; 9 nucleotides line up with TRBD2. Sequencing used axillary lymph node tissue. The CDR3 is CASSLLAGGPGEQLF. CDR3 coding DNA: TGTGCCAGCAGCTTACTGGCGGGGGGGCCGGGTGAGCAGCTCTTC.